The rows below give T cell receptor beta chains drawn from one sample of a study of T cell changes during pregnancy in multiple sclerosis. Generated by immunoSEQ multiplex PCR, the TCRdb table keeps only in-frame clones and is missing some. This sample has around 53,000 clones, with approximately 90% found just once. The material sequenced was CD4+ T cells from peripheral blood mononuclear cells, taken after pregnancy. The origin of the receptors is a female donor with multiple sclerosis, enrolled in a pregnancy study. Both conserved end residues are part of each CDR3. Fields, in order: D gene, V gene, J gene, clone size, CDR3 DNA, CDR3 protein. D genes are given only for firm matches. Clone size is not always given. Where it is, it says once, few, many or a class for expanded clones.

D: NA; V: TRBV28; J: TRBJ2-7; size: NA; DNA: TGTGCCAGCAGTTTATCCCCCCCCAGGGTTAGCGAGCAGTACTTC; CDR3: CASSLSPPRVSEQYF
D: NA; V: TRBV4-2; J: TRBJ2-7; size: NA; DNA: TGTGCCAGCAGCCAGGGACCGGGAGAGGGACACGAGCAGTACTTC; CDR3: CASSQGPGEGHEQYF
D: NA; V: TRBV7-2; J: TRBJ2-2; size: NA; DNA: TGTGCCAGCAGCGGCTCGGGAATCGGGGAGCTGTTTTTT; CDR3: CASSGSGIGELFF
D: NA; V: TRBV6-1; J: TRBJ1-4; size: NA; DNA: TGTGCCAGCAGTAAAGGACAAGTACCGGCAACTAATGAAAAACTGTTTTTT; CDR3: CASSKGQVPATNEKLFF
D: NA; V: TRBV7-9; J: TRBJ2-3; size: NA; DNA: TGTGCCAGCAGGAGCCATCACGATACGCAGTATTTT; CDR3: CASRSHHDTQYF
D: TRBD1; V: TRBV6-5; J: TRBJ1-4; size: once; DNA: TGTGCCAGCAGTTACTCGGGACAGGCTAATGAAAAACTGTTTTTT; CDR3: CASSYSGQANEKLFF
D: TRBD2; V: TRBV5-6; J: TRBJ2-5; size: NA; DNA: TGTGCCAGCAGTACCGGGGGGGCCTTGGTGACCCAGTACTTC; CDR3: CASSTGGALVTQYF
D: TRBD2; V: TRBV7-9; J: TRBJ2-3; size: NA; DNA: TGTGCCAGCAGCGTAAGACTAGCGGGGGGGCAAACAGATACGCAGTATTTT; CDR3: CASSVRLAGGQTDTQYF
D: NA; V: TRBV14; J: TRBJ2-2; size: NA; DNA: TGTGCCAGCAGCCAACAACAGACGAACACCGGGGAGCTGTTTTTT; CDR3: CASSQQQTNTGELFF
D: TRBD1; V: TRBV9; J: TRBJ1-5; size: NA; DNA: TGTGCCAGCAGCATGACAGGGTGGTCCAATCAGCCCCAGCATTTT; CDR3: CASSMTGWSNQPQHF
D: NA; V: TRBV19; J: TRBJ1-2; size: NA; DNA: TGTGCCAGTAGACAACGCCCCCGGGGATTGGACTATGGCTACACCTTC; CDR3: CASRQRPRGLDYGYTF
D: NA; V: TRBV21-1; J: TRBJ1-3; size: NA; DNA: TGTGCCAGCAGCAAGACAGGCCAGGGAACCTCTGGAAACACCATATATTTT; CDR3: CASSKTGQGTSGNTIYF